This T cell receptor (beta chain) was sequenced in a study of blood T cell repertoires in COVID-19. Cohort placement rested on clinical history that participants reported themselves. The CDR3 loop spans 13 amino acids. V shed 6 bases, J shed 8 bases, and the junction held 7 bases outside the gene matches. Germline CDR1 and CDR2: MNHNY and SVGAGI (reference sequence). The method was immunoSEQ multiplex PCR; TCRdb's version includes in-frame clones alone and lacks a portion of them. The sample lists fewer than 300,000 clones; about 93% were seen once. This receptor was taken from a young woman who had recovered from COVID-19. The chain combines TRBV6-6 with TRBJ2-1, with 7 positions matching TRBD1. Sequencing input: PBMCs or T cells enriched from blood (not recorded which). CDR3 loop: CASSTRTGDEQFF. Written as DNA, the CDR3 is TGTGCCAGCAGCACCAGGACAGGTGATGAGCAGTTCTTC.